This note documents a single T cell receptor (beta chain) sequence. Treatment noted: some 19 received Ad26.COV2.S at low or high dose, single or two shots; roughly 5 received placebo; per-sample allocation not given. Sampling was performed 63 days after the first vaccine or placebo injection. The CDR3 loop spans 17 amino acids. With 0 bases removed from V and 2 bases from J, the gap between germline ends came to 17 bases. Germline values: CDR1 MRHNA, CDR2 SNTAGT. The sample originates from a study of Ad26.COV2.S vaccination and SARS-CoV-2 variants. Study at large: Into the muscle, Ad26.COV2.S was dosed once or twice, 56 days apart.

Assay: immunoSEQ multiplex PCR; the TCRdb copy retains only in-frame clones and omits some. The sample gives some 390,000 clones, approximately 91% of which show up once; under 2% is in the top ten. The clonotype comes from a person between 18 and 65 years old who received the Ad26.COV2.S COVID-19 vaccine or a placebo. Source: peripheral blood, taken in a trial of Ad26.COV2.S vaccine versus placebo. The V gene is TRBV6-4, the J gene TRBJ2-7, with D tentatively TRBD2 (5 bases). The CDR3 spells CASSDSMRLAGPYEQYF. The DNA of the CDR3 is TGTGCCAGCAGTGACTCGATGAGGCTAGCTGGTCCCTACGAGCAGTACTTC.